The clone carrying this TCR beta chain occurred many times. The sample comes from a study of CD8+CD57+ T cells in acquired aplastic anemia. Germline V CDR1 and CDR2: LNHDA, SQIVND (reference sequence). V lost 6 bases and J lost 8, with 24 bases in between. This CDR3 is 16 amino acids long. Profiling that covered TCR beta VDJ and CDR3 relied on genomic DNA as its template. Using its own MiXCR run on the reads, TCRdb lists one record per CDR3 protein. The data contain over 150,000 distinct CDR3 sequences, about half of them singletons. The authors sequenced patients whose flow cytometry had shown CD8+CD57+ cell expansion. Every patient presented with severe acquired aplastic anemia. None of the patients had been given any therapy when their blood was sampled.

This TCR was recovered from a human donor with aplastic anemia. The chain is built from TRBV19 and TRBJ2-3; D is perhaps TRBD1 or TRBD2 (5 bases each). The sequencing sample was made of sorted CD4+, CD8+, or CD8+CD57+ T cells (not recorded which) from PBMCs. The CDR3 reads CASRRSGDAKVITQYF. DNA of the CDR3: TGTGCCAGTAGGCGGTCTGGGGACGCGAAGGTGATTACGCAGTATTTT.